The rows below give T cell receptor beta chains drawn from one sample of a study of post-analysis software for immune sequencing data. Using its own MiXCR run on the PCR reads, TCRdb lists one record per CDR3 protein. Of about 570,000 distinct CDR3 sequences listed, 30% to 40% are singletons. Sequenced: blood. Receptors were obtained from a girl aged 2-17 years with multiple sclerosis. Both conserved end residues are part of each CDR3. The D gene is left open where the match is weak. Not all rows give a size; the values are once, few, many and, for expanded clones, a class.

size | J | D | V | CDR3 | DNA
few | TRBJ1-2 | TRBD1 | TRBV7-2 | CASSVMTTGGHGYTF | TGTGCCAGCAGCGTAATGACGACAGGGGGACATGGCTACACCTTC
. | TRBJ1-2 | . | TRBV11-2 | CASSLERQYNGYTF | TGTGCCAGCAGCTTAGAGAGACAGTATAATGGCTACACCTTC
. | TRBJ1-5 | TRBD1 | TRBV20-1 | CSAEGDRGRVGQPQHF | TGCAGTGCAGAGGGGGACAGGGGGCGGGTGGGTCAGCCCCAGCATTTT
few | TRBJ2-1 | . | TRBV7-9 | CASSLEGDFDNEQFF | TGTGCCAGCAGCTTAGAGGGGGACTTCGACAATGAGCAGTTCTTC
. | TRBJ2-7 | TRBD1 | TRBV20-1 | CSARPGQASSYEQYF | TGCAGTGCTAGACCGGGACAGGCCAGCTCCTACGAGCAGTACTTC
few | TRBJ2-1 | . | TRBV11-1 | CASSALGASGPSSYNEQFF | TGTGCCAGCAGCGCCCTCGGCGCCTCAGGCCCTAGCTCCTACAATGAGCAGTTCTTC
few | TRBJ1-1 | TRBD1 | TRBV28 | CASRSDRGPEAFF | TGTGCCAGCAGGTCTGACAGGGGCCCTGAAGCTTTCTTT
. | TRBJ2-3 | . | TRBV13 | CASSLRTGGTSTDTQYF | TGTGCCAGCAGCCTTCGGACAGGCGGGACTAGCACAGATACGCAGTATTTT
. | TRBJ1-1 | . | TRBV11-2 | CASSSQGGYTEAFF | TGTGCCAGCAGCTCGCAGGGTGGGTACACTGAAGCTTTCTTT
few | TRBJ2-5 | . | TRBV10-3 | CAISGRLQQETQYF | TGTGCCATCAGTGGGCGGCTCCAACAAGAGACCCAGTACTTC
few | TRBJ2-5 | TRBD1 | TRBV12-3/TRBV12-4 | CASRRDRGLWETQYF | TGTGCCAGCAGAAGGGACAGGGGGCTCTGGGAGACCCAGTACTTC
. | TRBJ1-2 | TRBD1 | TRBV7-9 | CASSSSRDRDGYGYTF | TGTGCCAGCAGCTCCTCCCGGGACAGGGATGGCTATGGCTACACCTTC
. | TRBJ2-4 | TRBD1 | TRBV11-1 | CASSLGTGQGGIQYF | TGTGCCAGCAGCTTGGGGACAGGGCAAGGCGGCATTCAGTACTTC
few | TRBJ2-7 | . | TRBV10-3 | CAIRSRDASSYEQYF | TGTGCCATCAGAAGCCGGGACGCGAGCTCCTACGAGCAGTACTTC
. | TRBJ2-1 | . | TRBV7-2 | CVSSLVPGWNEQFF | TGTGTCAGCAGCTTAGTTCCAGGGTGGAATGAGCAGTTCTTC
. | TRBJ2-5 | . | TRBV3-1 | CASSQESGRAAYF | TGTGCCAGCAGCCAAGAGAGCGGCAGGGCGGCGTACTTC
. | TRBJ1-4 | . | TRBV12-3/TRBV12-4 | CASRPGAGEKLFF | TGTGCCAGCAGACCGGGCGCCGGTGAAAAACTGTTTTTT
. | TRBJ1-1 | . | TRBV5-1 | CASSLEGRGTEAFF | TGCGCCAGCAGCTTGGAAGGACGGGGCACTGAAGCTTTCTTT
few | TRBJ2-7 | . | TRBV6-6 | CASSYSRRDSYTYEQYF | TGTGCCAGCAGTTACTCGAGGAGGGACAGCTATACCTACGAGCAGTACTTC
many | TRBJ1-1 | . | TRBV6-6 | CASSYWASGAEAFF | TGTGCCAGCAGTTACTGGGCCTCAGGGGCTGAAGCTTTCTTT
. | TRBJ1-6 | . | TRBV12-3/TRBV12-4 | CASSLGGPYNSPLHF | TGTGCCAGCAGTTTAGGCGGCCCCTATAATTCACCCCTCCACTTT
. | TRBJ2-4 | . | TRBV20-1 | CSAPDTSPPRRGIQYF | TGCAGTGCGCCGGATACCAGTCCCCCTCGTCGGGGCATTCAGTACTTC
. | TRBJ2-1 | . | TRBV9 | CASSLEGGGYNEQFF | TGTGCCAGCAGCCTGGAGGGGGGGGGATACAATGAGCAGTTCTTC
few | TRBJ2-7 | . | TRBV27 | CASSHRASYEQYF | TGTGCCAGCAGTCACAGGGCCTCCTACGAGCAGTACTTC
. | TRBJ2-1 | TRBD2 | TRBV5-5 | CASSSGGAHEQFF | TGTGCCAGCAGCTCCGGGGGGGCCCATGAGCAGTTCTTC
. | TRBJ1-2 | . | TRBV2 | CASSGTLANYGYTF | TGTGCCAGCAGTGGGACACTAGCTAACTATGGCTACACCTTC
. | TRBJ2-5 | TRBD1 | TRBV29-1 | CSALGQGEETQYF | TGCAGCGCCCTCGGACAGGGGGAAGAGACCCAGTACTTC
. | TRBJ2-5 | . | TRBV9 | CASSVATGDNQETQYF | TGTGCCAGCAGCGTAGCAACAGGTGATAACCAAGAGACCCAGTACTTC
few | TRBJ2-1 | TRBD1 | TRBV3-1 | CASSQAQGADNEQFF | TGTGCCAGCAGCCAAGCTCAGGGGGCGGACAATGAGCAGTTCTTC
. | TRBJ2-3 | TRBD1 | TRBV4-1 | CASSQSAAQGADTQYF | TGCGCCAGCAGCCAATCGGCGGCACAGGGGGCAGATACGCAGTATTTT
. | TRBJ1-2 | . | TRBV29-1 | CSVFGENGYTF | TGCAGCGTTTTCGGGGAAAATGGCTACACCTTC
few | TRBJ1-1 | . | TRBV5-1 | CASSLNPGNAFF | TGCGCCAGCAGCCTGAACCCCGGGAATGCTTTCTTT
. | TRBJ2-3 | . | TRBV12-3/TRBV12-4 | CASSLGGGSPDTQYF | TGTGCTAGCAGTTTAGGGGGCGGGAGCCCAGATACGCAGTATTTT
few | TRBJ2-5 | TRBD2 | TRBV29-1 | CSVEGGLQETQYF | TGCAGCGTTGAGGGAGGGCTCCAAGAGACCCAGTACTTC
few | TRBJ2-7 | . | TRBV20-1 | CSARDDSQYEQYF | TGCAGTGCTAGAGATGACAGTCAGTACGAGCAGTACTTC
. | TRBJ2-5 | TRBD2 | TRBV6-5 | CASSLQPLAGSQETQYF | TGTGCCAGCAGCTTACAGCCACTAGCGGGGAGTCAAGAGACCCAGTACTTC
. | TRBJ1-2 | . | TRBV7-2 | CASSLGGEGYTF | TGTGCCAGCAGCTTAGGGGGGGAGGGCTACACCTTC
. | TRBJ1-2 | . | TRBV3-1 | CASSPVSGRGYTF | TGTGCCAGCAGCCCAGTGTCGGGCCGAGGCTACACCTTC
. | TRBJ2-1 | . | TRBV15 | CAARRGSDEQFF | TGTGCCGCTCGGCGGGGTAGCGATGAGCAGTTCTTC
. | TRBJ2-4 | . | TRBV3-1 | CASSQDSRAKNIQYF | TGTGCCAGCAGCCAAGATAGTAGGGCCAAAAACATTCAGTACTTC
few | TRBJ2-7 | . | TRBV5-1 | CASSPDSASYEQYF | TGCGCCAGCAGCCCGGACAGCGCTTCCTACGAGCAGTACTTC
. | TRBJ1-6 | . | TRBV20-1 | CSARLSGTNVHSPLHF | TGCAGTGCCAGATTATCCGGGACAAACGTCCATTCACCCCTCCACTTT
few | TRBJ2-3 | . | TRBV12-3/TRBV12-4 | CASSFWQGTSTDTQYF | TGTGCCAGCAGTTTTTGGCAGGGGACTTCCACAGATACGCAGTATTTT
few | TRBJ1-1 | . | TRBV3-1 | CASSQLAENTEAFF | TGTGCCAGCAGCCAATTAGCGGAGAACACTGAAGCTTTCTTT
many | TRBJ2-3 | . | TRBV5-1 | CASSDGTSLTDTQYF | TGCGCCAGCAGCGATGGGACCAGCCTCACAGATACGCAGTATTTT
. | TRBJ2-3 | . | TRBV28 | CASSLSGASSTDTQYF | TGTGCCAGCAGTTTATCGGGGGCCTCTAGCACAGATACGCAGTATTTT
. | TRBJ1-2 | . | TRBV14 | CASSQVGPGDGYTF | TGTGCCAGCAGCCAAGTTGGGCCAGGGGACGGCTACACCTTC
. | TRBJ2-3 | . | TRBV7-2 | CASSLERASVRGDTQYF | TGTGCCAGCAGCTTAGAGCGGGCTAGCGTCCGGGGGGATACGCAGTATTTT
. | TRBJ1-2 | . | TRBV3-1 | CASSQSFAAFYGYTF | TGTGCCAGCAGCCAATCCTTTGCGGCTTTCTATGGCTACACCTTC
few | TRBJ1-4 | . | TRBV10-2 | CASSESSGPLLLNEKLFF | TGCGCCAGCAGTGAGTCGTCAGGGCCCTTACTTCTTAATGAAAAACTGTTTTTT
. | TRBJ2-1 | . | TRBV6-2/TRBV6-3 | CASSYLAEPPNNEQFF | TGTGCCAGCAGTTACTTAGCGGAACCCCCCAACAATGAGCAGTTCTTC
. | TRBJ2-7 | TRBD1 | TRBV6-6 | CASSTSGQTYEQYF | TGTGCCAGCAGTACCTCGGGACAGACTTACGAGCAGTACTTC